The clone carrying this TCR beta chain was counted only a few times. As yet, its antigen is unknown. Germline CDR1 is SGHRS and CDR2 is YFSETQ. The CDR3 sequence is 16 residues long. J gave up 5 bases and V 0 bases, and 4 bases lay outside the gene matches. This specimen comes from a study of cytomegalovirus exposure and HLA in healthy donors. Across the whole study: According to later analysis, the same platform produced the 100 to 150 validation and around 730 first-cohort repertoires. Study-wide results and limits: Overall, around 150 TCR beta chains were annotated as cytomegalovirus-associated. Through in vitro validation, a few CMV-associated chains were shown to be specific for CMV antigens. The classifier was said to identify cytomegalovirus status with high specificity and sensitivity.

Repertoires were generated with immunoSEQ multiplex PCR, while TCRdb's copy carries only in-frame clones and drops some. The data show about 200,000 clones, about 83% seen once. The source material was PBMCs. This chain joins TRBV5-1 and TRBJ1-6, with 8 bases aligning to TRBD1. This clonotype originated in a woman between 18 and 30 years old in good health and CMV-seronegative. CDR3 amino acids: CASSLAQGVDNSPLHF. CDR3 sequence (DNA): TGCGCCAGCAGCTTGGCACAGGGGGTAGATAATTCACCCCTCCACTTT.